The 24 T cell receptor beta chains given below trace back to one sample, sequenced in a study of T cells expressing NK-cell markers (TCRdb year 2020). Libraries were built with 5' RACE. TCRdb shows the sequencer as Illumina HiSeq 2000. TCRdb reanalyzed the reads, keeping one entry per CDR3 protein sequence and omitting DNA. The sample has about 460,000 distinct CDR3 sequences on record. The ten largest clones take up 1.4% of the sample. Material: blood T cells: a sorted CD56 or NKG2C T cell subset, CD4+ or CD8+ T cells, or bulk PBMC T cells (not recorded which). The receptors were sampled from a woman in her fifties or sixties in good health. Donor details come from another sample of the same person, matched by shared clones.

V gene TRBV12-5 combines with J gene TRBJ1-2; TCRdb proposes TRBD1, but this gene call is untestable without DNA. The germline CDR1 and CDR2 sequences are LGHNT and FRNRAP. The CDR3 covers 14 residues. CDR3 in amino acids: CASGLTGFGYGYTF.

The chain couples TRBV18 to TRBJ1-1. In germline, CDR1 is KGHSH, CDR2 LQKENI. The CDR3 spans 13 residues. CDR3 amino acids: CASSPQKDLVAFF.

V and J are TRBV5-1 and TRBJ1-6. Germline V gene lookup returns CDR1 SGHRS and CDR2 YFSETQ. This CDR3 region has 14 residues. The CDR3 reads CASSLATLNSPLHF.

The chain joins TRBV14 to TRBJ1-1; TCRdb's D gene call, TRBD1, goes unchecked for lack of DNA. Germline CDR1 SGHDN, CDR2 FVKESK. The CDR3 length is 14 residues. The CDR3 loop is CASSQTPGVSEAFF.

This sequence joins TRBV27 and TRBJ2-7; TCRdb outputs TRBD1, but without DNA this stays unchecked. CDR3 length equals 15 residues. Looked up from germline, CDR1 is MNHEY and CDR2 is SMNVEV (reference sequence). This chain's CDR3 is CASPIPGQGADEQYF.

The rearrangement joins TRBV12-3 or TRBV12-4 to TRBJ2-1; TCRdb selects TRBD1, and the lack of DNA leaves this call unchecked. This CDR3 is 13 amino acids long. The CDR3 protein is CASSLAQGDEQFF.

V gene TRBV4-1 combines with J gene TRBJ1-1; TCRdb's D call, TRBD1, is unchecked because there is no DNA. The CDR3 spans 15 residues. The V gene's germline CDR1 is MGHRA and CDR2 YSYEKL. The CDR3 protein is CASSQARTANTEAFF.

V gene TRBV12-3 or TRBV12-4 combines with J gene TRBJ2-1; lacking DNA, the TRBD2 call made by TCRdb goes unchecked. The CDR3 spans 17 residues. The CDR3 loop is CASSLKLAGGTSNEQFF.

This chain links TRBV5-1 with TRBJ2-5; the D call from TCRdb, TRBD2, cannot be confirmed without DNA. CDR1 is SGHRS and CDR2 is YFSETQ in the germline V gene. This CDR3 has 17 amino acids. The CDR3 here is CASSTSTSGRAVETQYF. Complete variable domain (other parts from reference TRBV5-1 and TRBJ2-5): KAGVTQTPRYLIKTRGQQVTLSCSPISGHRSVSWYQQTPGQGLQFLFEYFSETQRNKGNFPGRFSGRQFSNSRSEMNVSTLELGDSALYLCASSTSTSGRAVETQYFGPGTRLLVL.

J is TRBJ1-5 and V is TRBV12-3 or TRBV12-4; TCRdb returns TRBD1, unconfirmable since there is no DNA. This CDR3 is 13 amino acids long. The CDR3 spells CASSVEVQGPQHF.

The rearrangement uses TRBV7-6 and TRBJ2-3; TCRdb proposes TRBD1, but this gene call is untestable without DNA. CDR1 is SGHVS and CDR2 is FNYEAQ in the germline V gene. The CDR3 extends over 16 amino acids. The chain's CDR3 is CASSLDSGHLTDTQYF.

The chain combines TRBV4-1 with TRBJ2-1; checking the TCRdb D call of TRBD2 is not possible without DNA. This CDR3 comprises 19 residues. Germline V lookup: CDR1 MGHRA, CDR2 YSYEKL. CDR3 loop: CASSQEGTPGLATYNEQFF.

V gene TRBV19 combines with J gene TRBJ1-6; TCRdb proposes TRBD1, but this gene call is untestable without DNA. Germline CDR1 LNHDA, CDR2 SQIVND (reference sequence). The CDR3 consists of 16 residues. The CDR3: CASSPEEGTFGSPLHF.

The chain joins TRBV5-1 to TRBJ2-3; no DNA is available, so the TRBD2 call from TCRdb remains unchecked. Germline V gene data show CDR1 as SGHRS and CDR2 as YFSETQ. The CDR3 has 16 amino acids. CDR3 region: CASSFMSGTSLDTQYF. Full variable domain (remainder filled in from reference TRBV5-1 and TRBJ2-3): KAGVTQTPRYLIKTRGQQVTLSCSPISGHRSVSWYQQTPGQGLQFLFEYFSETQRNKGNFPGRFSGRQFSNSRSEMNVSTLELGDSALYLCASSFMSGTSLDTQYFGPGTRLTVL.

The V and J genes are TRBV19 and TRBJ2-1; there is no DNA to check the TCRdb D call of TRBD1. There are 14 residues in the CDR3. Per the germline V gene, CDR1 is LNHDA and CDR2 is SQIVND (reference sequence). The CDR3 here is CASSTPGSYNEQFF.

The chain combines TRBV20-1 with TRBJ2-2; as DNA is missing, the TRBD1 call by TCRdb cannot be tested. This CDR3 contains 12 residues. Germline loops: CDR1 DFQATT, CDR2 SNEGSKA (reference sequence). CDR3 in amino acids: CSVTPAPGELFF.

The chain uses TRBV5-1 and TRBJ2-5; lacking DNA, the TRBD1 call made by TCRdb goes unchecked. Germline V CDR1 and CDR2: SGHRS, YFSETQ. The CDR3 runs to 17 residues. The CDR3: CASSLADQGRHQETQYF.

V usage is TRBV4-1 and J usage is TRBJ2-1; TCRdb reports TRBD2, a call that lacks DNA to check it against. The CDR3 consists of 17 residues. Germline V gives CDR1 MGHRA, CDR2 YSYEKL. This CDR3 is CASSSGSRAGARNEQFF.

This chain joins TRBV12-3 or TRBV12-4 and TRBJ2-1; the D gene TCRdb calls, TRBD1, cannot be checked with no DNA. CDR3 length: 15 residues. The CDR3 reads CASSLRDRGPPEQFF.

The chain carries TRBV12-3 or TRBV12-4 and TRBJ1-2; TCRdb designates TRBD1, a call that cannot be tested without DNA. The CDR3 runs to 13 residues. The CDR3 region is CASSPIQMGLVTF.

This chain links TRBV5-1 with TRBJ1-2. CDR3 size: 14 residues. Germline V gene sequence: CDR1 SGHRS, CDR2 YFSETQ. CDR3 residues: CASSPELTVYGYTF.

The rearrangement uses TRBV18 and TRBJ2-7; TCRdb picks TRBD1, but there is no DNA to check that call. There are 14 residues in the CDR3. Looked up from germline, CDR1 is KGHSH and CDR2 is LQKENI. The CDR3 spells CASSFGQGANEQYF.

V usage is TRBV5-1 and J usage is TRBJ1-1. The CDR3 spans 13 residues. Germline V CDR1 and CDR2: SGHRS, YFSETQ. The CDR3 sequence: CASSLASNTEAFF.

This chain connects TRBV5-1 to TRBJ1-3; TCRdb's assignment of TRBD1 cannot be checked, as there is no DNA. The CDR3 loop spans 13 amino acids. Germline loops: CDR1 SGHRS, CDR2 YFSETQ. This CDR3 reads CASGATTGDTIYF.